A selection of T cell receptor beta chains follows, all from one sample in a study of beta chain features in type 1 diabetes. The table came from immunoSEQ multiplex PCR; TCRdb's copy has only in-frame clones and leaves some out. The sample carries 350,000 or so clones, around 19% recorded once. Input material: naive CD4+ T cells from blood. Source of these receptors: a woman between 18 and 30 years old in good health. CDR3s include the opening cysteine and the closing phenylalanine or tryptophan. The order of the fields is J gene, clone size, D gene, V gene, CDR3 protein, CDR3 DNA. The D gene is left open where the match is weak. The size field is filled for only some rows; it gives once, few, many or a size class.

j_gene: TRBJ2-7; abundance: -; d_gene: -; v_gene: TRBV30; CDR3aa: CAWSGRDEQYF; CDR3nt: TGTGCCTGGAGTGGTCGGGACGAGCAGTACTTC
j_gene: TRBJ2-5; abundance: few; d_gene: -; v_gene: TRBV9; CDR3aa: CASSVRRIETQYF; CDR3nt: TGTGCCAGCAGCGTACGGCGGATCGAGACCCAGTACTTC
j_gene: TRBJ2-1; abundance: -; d_gene: -; v_gene: TRBV25-1; CDR3aa: CASSEYIDAGNEQFF; CDR3nt: TGTGCCAGCAGTGAATATATCGACGCGGGCAATGAGCAGTTCTTC
j_gene: TRBJ1-1; abundance: few; d_gene: TRBD1; v_gene: TRBV7-3; CDR3aa: CASSWDSSNTEAFF; CDR3nt: TGTGCCAGCAGCTGGGACAGCTCGAACACTGAAGCTTTCTTT
j_gene: TRBJ1-2; abundance: -; d_gene: -; v_gene: TRBV4-1; CDR3aa: CASSRRTEGSGYTF; CDR3nt: TGCGCCAGCAGCCGCCGGACAGAGGGATCTGGCTACACCTTC
j_gene: TRBJ2-5; abundance: -; d_gene: TRBD2; v_gene: TRBV4-1; CDR3aa: CASSRAGGGQETQYF; CDR3nt: TGCGCCAGCAGCCGTGCGGGAGGAGGGCAAGAGACCCAGTACTTC
j_gene: TRBJ2-7; abundance: few; d_gene: TRBD2; v_gene: TRBV30; CDR3aa: CAWRYPEAGFAYEQYF; CDR3nt: TGTGCCTGGAGGTACCCCGAAGCGGGATTCGCCTACGAGCAGTACTTC
j_gene: TRBJ2-5; abundance: few; d_gene: TRBD1; v_gene: TRBV15; CDR3aa: CATSRDRGPETQYF; CDR3nt: TGTGCCACCAGCAGAGACAGGGGGCCAGAGACCCAGTACTTC
j_gene: TRBJ2-7; abundance: -; d_gene: TRBD1; v_gene: TRBV5-1; CDR3aa: CASSFDRAREQYF; CDR3nt: TGCGCCAGCAGCTTCGACAGGGCTAGGGAGCAGTACTTC
j_gene: TRBJ2-3; abundance: -; d_gene: TRBD2; v_gene: TRBV7-9; CDR3aa: CASNGGLAGEPDTQYF; CDR3nt: TGTGCCAGCAACGGCGGACTAGCGGGAGAGCCGGATACGCAGTATTTT
j_gene: TRBJ2-1; abundance: -; d_gene: TRBD2; v_gene: TRBV9; CDR3aa: CASSVAPSGAYNEQFF; CDR3nt: TGTGCCAGCAGCGTAGCGCCTAGCGGGGCTTACAATGAGCAGTTCTTC
j_gene: TRBJ2-3; abundance: few; d_gene: -; v_gene: TRBV21-1; CDR3aa: CANMKLPGLNTDTQYF; CDR3nt: TGTGCCAACATGAAACTCCCCGGACTCAACACAGATACGCAGTATTTT
j_gene: TRBJ2-7; abundance: few; d_gene: -; v_gene: TRBV4-1; CDR3aa: CASSQGHRDSYEQYF; CDR3nt: TGCGCCAGCAGCCAAGGCCACCGAGACTCCTACGAGCAGTACTTC
j_gene: TRBJ1-1; abundance: -; d_gene: TRBD1; v_gene: TRBV29-1; CDR3aa: CSVEGQGASSTEAFF; CDR3nt: TGCAGCGTTGAAGGGCAGGGGGCTAGTAGCACTGAAGCTTTCTTT
j_gene: TRBJ2-7; abundance: few; d_gene: TRBD2; v_gene: TRBV2; CDR3aa: CASSQSTSGSYEQYF; CDR3nt: TGTGCCAGCAGCCAATCGACTAGCGGGAGTTACGAGCAGTACTTC
j_gene: TRBJ2-1; abundance: -; d_gene: -; v_gene: TRBV25-1; CDR3aa: CASSELSGNLNEQFF; CDR3nt: TGTGCCAGCAGTGAATTGTCGGGGAATCTAAATGAGCAGTTCTTC
j_gene: TRBJ2-3; abundance: few; d_gene: TRBD2; v_gene: TRBV19; CDR3aa: CASSRSSGVTDTQYF; CDR3nt: TGTGCCAGTAGTCGGTCGAGCGGGGTCACAGATACGCAGTATTTT
j_gene: TRBJ1-1; abundance: -; d_gene: TRBD1; v_gene: TRBV18; CDR3aa: CASSPGQGSTEAFF; CDR3nt: TGTGCCAGCTCACCTGGACAGGGAAGCACTGAAGCTTTCTTT
j_gene: TRBJ2-5; abundance: -; d_gene: -; v_gene: TRBV30; CDR3aa: CAWSALTSGTQYF; CDR3nt: TGTGCCTGGAGTGCCCTAACCTCAGGGACCCAGTACTTC
j_gene: TRBJ2-1; abundance: -; d_gene: TRBD1; v_gene: TRBV7-2; CDR3aa: CASSSLGGYEQFF; CDR3nt: TGTGCCAGCAGCTCGCTAGGGGGCTATGAGCAGTTCTTC
j_gene: TRBJ1-1; abundance: few; d_gene: TRBD1; v_gene: TRBV5-1; CDR3aa: CASYGTGSVGTEAFF; CDR3nt: TGCGCCAGCTACGGGACAGGGTCGGTGGGGACTGAAGCTTTCTTT
j_gene: TRBJ1-2; abundance: -; d_gene: TRBD1; v_gene: TRBV18; CDR3aa: CASSLRDRNQYGYTF; CDR3nt: TGTGCCAGCTCACTACGGGACAGGAACCAATATGGCTACACCTTC
j_gene: TRBJ1-5; abundance: -; d_gene: TRBD1; v_gene: TRBV2; CDR3aa: CASKQGSNQPQHF; CDR3nt: TGTGCCAGTAAACAGGGGAGCAATCAGCCCCAGCATTTT
j_gene: TRBJ2-7; abundance: -; d_gene: TRBD1; v_gene: TRBV7-8; CDR3aa: CASSLAGTGIHEQYF; CDR3nt: TGTGCCAGCAGCTTAGCAGGGACAGGGATACACGAGCAGTACTTC
j_gene: TRBJ2-3; abundance: few; d_gene: -; v_gene: TRBV2; CDR3aa: CASVGDLTDTQYF; CDR3nt: TGTGCCAGCGTCGGAGATTTAACAGATACGCAGTATTTT
j_gene: TRBJ2-2; abundance: -; d_gene: TRBD2; v_gene: TRBV19; CDR3aa: CAGDGTSGGNTGELFF; CDR3nt: TGTGCCGGGGACGGGACTAGCGGGGGGAACACCGGGGAGCTGTTTTTT
j_gene: TRBJ1-6; abundance: -; d_gene: -; v_gene: TRBV6-1; CDR3aa: CASSDRGGSPLHF; CDR3nt: TGTGCCAGCAGTGACAGGGGAGGGTCACCCCTCCACTTT
j_gene: TRBJ2-5; abundance: -; d_gene: -; v_gene: TRBV5-1; CDR3aa: CASSLGQQETQYF; CDR3nt: TGCGCCAGCAGCTTGGGGCAACAAGAGACCCAGTACTTC
j_gene: TRBJ2-1; abundance: few; d_gene: TRBD2; v_gene: TRBV9; CDR3aa: CASSPGSGRRVNEQFF; CDR3nt: TGTGCCAGCAGTCCAGGGAGCGGGAGAAGGGTCAATGAGCAGTTCTTC
j_gene: TRBJ1-1; abundance: few; d_gene: TRBD1; v_gene: TRBV18; CDR3aa: CASSPDRGTEAFF; CDR3nt: TGTGCCAGCTCACCCGACAGGGGCACTGAAGCTTTCTTT
j_gene: TRBJ1-2; abundance: -; d_gene: -; v_gene: TRBV7-6; CDR3aa: CASSLGWSYGYTF; CDR3nt: TGTGCCAGCAGCTTAGGGTGGAGCTATGGCTACACCTTC
j_gene: TRBJ2-1; abundance: few; d_gene: -; v_gene: TRBV7-3; CDR3aa: CASSPRRDSWRDEQFF; CDR3nt: TGTGCCAGCAGCCCGAGGCGGGACAGTTGGAGGGATGAGCAGTTCTTC
j_gene: TRBJ2-3; abundance: once; d_gene: -; v_gene: TRBV30; CDR3aa: CAWSVGGTSTDTQYF; CDR3nt: TGTGCCTGGAGTGTCGGCGGGACTAGCACAGATACGCAGTATTTT
j_gene: TRBJ2-3; abundance: few; d_gene: -; v_gene: TRBV9; CDR3aa: CASSVVTGGTDTQYF; CDR3nt: TGTGCCAGCAGCGTAGTAACGGGGGGCACAGATACGCAGTATTTT
j_gene: TRBJ2-5; abundance: -; d_gene: TRBD2; v_gene: TRBV6-1; CDR3aa: CASSERGLAGALNQETQYF; CDR3nt: TGTGCCAGCAGTGAACGAGGACTAGCGGGAGCACTAAACCAAGAGACCCAGTACTTC
j_gene: TRBJ1-5; abundance: -; d_gene: -; v_gene: TRBV9; CDR3aa: CASSPRGDYSNQPQHF; CDR3nt: TGTGCCAGCAGCCCCCGGGGGGACTATAGCAATCAGCCCCAGCATTTT